The T cell receptor (beta chain) under discussion was sequenced for a study of blood T cell repertoires in COVID-19. Overall study context: The study drew acute and convalescent COVID-19 samples from the United States, Italy and Spain. Sample material is recorded as cDNA or gDNA derived from T cells, B-cell-depleted T cells, or PBMCs.

Seattle patients were enrolled during active infection and followed longitudinally. Germline V gives CDR1 LNHDA, CDR2 SQIVND (reference sequence). The germline V and J ends were trimmed by 7 bases and 3 bases, with 14 bases remaining between them. The CDR3 sequence is 14 residues long. Original analysis: Amplified reference gene primers provided the basis for estimating nucleated cell counts. TCRdb's table, derived via immunoSEQ multiplex PCR, lists solely in-frame clones and lacks some. That table gives V, J and clone size, and the DNA gave D and trimming. The table lists roughly 500,000 clones, approximately 92% of them singletons.

V gene TRBV19 combines with J gene TRBJ2-3, with TRBD1 as a possible D gene (6 bases). Sequenced material: peripheral blood. The source of this sequence is a young man with COVID-19, enrolled during active disease. CDR3 sequence (DNA): TGTGCCAGTAATGGGGACACAACGACAGATACGCAGTATTTT. Protein: CASNGDTTTDTQYF.